The sequence of this T cell receptor beta chain was determined in a study of blood T cell repertoires in COVID-19 (dated by TCRdb to the early 2020s). Describing the broader study: Samples covering the acute and convalescent phases of COVID-19 were provided by collaborators in the United States, Italy and Spain. Where HLA class I and class II types were available, the types were taken from metadata supplied by the sample provider, not from assay-based typing. Samples came from the ongoing ImmuneRACE study (first 160 participants) plus 1,254 subjects from 6 global collaborators. The dataset comprised deeply sampled blood TCRbeta repertoires from subjects exposed to, actively infected with, or recovered from COVID-19. The repertoires were made available in a free public database intended to serve as a resource for research on the immune response to SARS-CoV-2. The sample metadata nearly always contained a de-identified subject ID, COVID-19 status, age in years and sex. The prospective study material was composed of cDNA or gDNA derived from T cells, B-cell-depleted T cells, or PBMCs. Paper-wide results and their limitations: The amount of clinical and demographic metadata varied by source and participant and was provided uncurated.

Details on this clone: This receptor's antigen is unknown. No much larger clone is present one base from it, and per-base qualities are unavailable.

In the prospective study, participants were about 18 to 95 years old, resided in about two dozen geographic areas of the United States, and were enrolled through a virtual design. In the prospective study, participants were assigned to cohorts based on the clinical history participants reported in a screening survey and a study questionnaire. Exposed participants had been in contact with someone with a PCR-confirmed or clinician-diagnosed COVID-19 case within 2 weeks of study entry. In the prospective study, whole blood, serum and a nasopharyngeal or oropharyngeal swab were collected from each participant by mobile phlebotomists. Prospective study participants could optionally give additional blood draws and questionnaires over an approximately two-month period. Before DNA extraction, blood samples from the prospective study were shipped at room temperature or frozen. TCRbeta CDR3 regions were amplified from genomic DNA using the immunoSEQ Assay, a bias-controlled multiplex PCR. The published analysis was carried out like this. Nucleated cell counts per sample were estimated from amplification of reference gene primers within the assay. Sequence reads were collapsed and filtered to measure the absolute abundance of every unique TCRbeta CDR3 rearrangement. Productive Simpson clonality was computed per sample as the square root of Simpson's diversity index over productive rearrangements. TCRdb limited this immuneACCESS table to in-frame rearrangements with V and J called. A share of clones is missing; checked studies link under half to unresolved V genes, and the rest is unexplained. V and J calls and clone size are as listed in that table; D and trimming were resolved from the DNA. The sample table shows 200,000 to 300,000 clones, and 80% to 90% are seen once. Less than 4% of the sample is taken by the ten largest.

Input material: PBMCs or T cells enriched from blood (not recorded which). The TCR originated in a woman between 40 and 50 years old who had been exposed to COVID-19.

The CDR3 corresponds to CASSFGAGGSDTQYF. The nucleotide sequence reads TGTGCCAGCAGCTTCGGTGCGGGGGGGTCCGATACGCAGTATTTT. The V and J segments used are TRBV5-6 and TRBJ2-3, with TRBD2 identical over 9 junction bases. The CDR3 holds 15 amino acids from the cysteine to the phenylalanine. The read is trimmed to its CDR3 DNA, 45 bases read in frame from base 1. Trimming removed 2 bases from V and 6 bases from J; the gene matches leave 7 bases unexplained. The germline V gene specifies SGHDT as CDR1 and YYEEEE as CDR2.